This T cell receptor (beta chain) was found in a study of blood T cell repertoires in COVID-19. For the study at large: From T cells, B-cell-depleted T cells, or PBMCs came the material, which was cDNA or gDNA.

This clone was observed a few times. Per the original methods: Estimated nucleated cell counts came from reference gene primer amplification. Assay used: immunoSEQ multiplex PCR; TCRdb lists only in-frame clones, some missing. V and J calls and clone size are copied from that table; D and trimming were computed from the DNA. Among approximately 180,000 clones listed, 80% to 95% were seen once. The V and J ends lost 3 bases and 5 bases respectively, with 13 bases between them. This CDR3 contains 14 residues. Germline values: CDR1 MNHEY, CDR2 SMNVEV (reference sequence). This clonotype was obtained from a man aged 45-65 years with acute or convalescent COVID-19. Sequences were obtained from peripheral blood. V usage is TRBV27 and J usage is TRBJ1-2; no clear D gene. For the CDR3, the DNA is TGTGCCAGCAGTTTCTCGACAAACCTGTATGGCTACACCTTC. Its protein product is CASSFSTNLYGYTF.